This paragraph reports one T cell receptor beta chain. What it binds is not known. The germline V gene has CDR1 SGHAT and CDR2 FQNNGV. Trimming left V 2 bases short and J 5 bases short, with 16 bases between. The CDR3 has 16 amino acids. Some clones are missing from TCRdb's copy, which holds only in-frame ones; the method was immunoSEQ multiplex PCR. The repertoire holds about 22,000 clones, roughly nine tenths seen once, with approximately 22% in the top ten. This record belongs to a study of T cells in localized non-small cell lung cancer. General study results and limits: When the top 100 tumor clones were examined, a median around 61 of them also appeared in the adjacent lung, which was paired and uninvolved. Heterogeneity is still possible, as just one tumor region was sequenced. Among the tissues sampled, uninvolved adjacent lung had the highest T cell clonality, above tumor.

This rearrangement joins TRBV11-2 to TRBJ2-1; no definite D call. The receptor comes from a man aged 40 to 75 with stage II squamous cell lung carcinoma. This material consisted of PBMCs, taken before any cancer treatment. The CDR3, as DNA: TGTGCCAGCAGCTTAACCTCGGCCCTGCAGGACAATGAGCAGTTCTTC. Translation: CASSLTSALQDNEQFF.